This is a list of T cell receptor beta chains from one sample in a study of CXCR3-negative and CXCR3-positive naive CD8 T cells. TCRdb re-called the 5' RACE reads; every CDR3 protein appears as one record, without DNA. There are some 67,000 distinct CDR3 sequences in the sample, with about 1.5% held by the top ten. The sequenced material came from naive CXCR3- CD8+ T cells from blood. These receptors were obtained from a human donor in good health. Some clones in this sample may be carry-over from other donors' samples. The CDR3 runs from the conserved cysteine through the conserved F or W.

j_call v_call cdr3_aa
TRBJ2-3 TRBV27 CATGVLSSTDTQYF
TRBJ2-1 TRBV4-3 CASSQVPRAGTGGDEQFF
TRBJ2-5 TRBV5-5 CASSYPFGTQYF
TRBJ2-3 TRBV6-2/TRBV6-3 CASSELQGGSDTQYF
TRBJ2-7 TRBV29-1 CSVEDPWGTDGYEQYF
TRBJ2-6 TRBV10-3 CAISESEPGANVLTF
TRBJ2-7 TRBV28 CASSRDSREQYF
TRBJ2-1 TRBV6-2/TRBV6-3 CASSLGRGLGNEQFF
TRBJ2-1 TRBV6-5 CASSAQAGRGNEQFF
TRBJ2-3 TRBV4-2 CASSQAHTAGGPTDTQYF
TRBJ1-5 TRBV7-9 CASSLVLPGDNQPQHF